The 15 T cell receptor beta chains presented below share a single source sample, sequenced in a study of blood T cell repertoires in COVID-19. This table comes from immunoSEQ multiplex PCR, and its TCRdb copy is limited to in-frame clones, with some not included. The data hold 300,000 to 400,000 clones, with about nine tenths observed a single time. Input material: peripheral blood. These receptors came from a woman between 65 and 79 years old with COVID-19, enrolled during active disease.

The rearrangement uses TRBV6-2 or TRBV6-3 and TRBJ1-6, with D perhaps matching TRBD1 (6 bases). Germline CDR1 and CDR2: MNHEY and SVGEGT. CDR3 length equals 15 residues. With 6 bases removed from V and 0 bases from J, the gap between germline ends came to 9 bases. The CDR3: CASSSRGSYNSPLHF. CDR3 DNA: TGTGCCAGCAGCTCCAGGGGCTCCTATAATTCACCCCTCCACTTT.

This clone was recorded once. This sequence joins TRBV3-1 (or the pseudogene TRBV3-2) and TRBJ1-3; unclear D gene. The CDR3 has 13 amino acids. The germline V and J ends were trimmed by 2 bases and 4 bases, with 6 bases remaining between them. The V gene's germline CDR1 is LGHDT and CDR2 YNNKEL (reference sequence). Here the CDR3 reads CASSQFPGNTIYF. The CDR3 DNA reads TGTGCCAGCAGCCAATTCCCGGGAAACACCATATATTTT.

This clone is a singleton in its sample. J is TRBJ1-1 and V is TRBV5-1; D might be TRBD1 (5 bases). With 5 bases removed from V and 6 bases from J, the gap between germline ends came to 17 bases. Germline V gene sequence: CDR1 SGHRS, CDR2 YFSETQ. The CDR3 runs to 14 residues. CDR3 in DNA: TGCGCCAGCAGGCCTGAGACAGATTATGCTGAAGCTTTCTTT. It codes for CASRPETDYAEAFF. Full variable domain (outside the CDR3, taken from reference TRBV5-1 and TRBJ1-1): KAGVTQTPRYLIKTRGQQVTLSCSPISGHRSVSWYQQTPGQGLQFLFEYFSETQRNKGNFPGRFSGRQFSNSRSEMNVSTLELGDSALYLCASRPETDYAEAFFGQGTRLTVV.

Regarding this clone: Its ends do not fully match the called genes, so a read error is possible. The V and J genes are TRBV6-1 and TRBJ2-2; the match to TRBD1 covers 8 bases. The CDR3 extends over 15 amino acids. From germline, CDR1 is MNHNS and CDR2 SASEGT. For the CDR3, the DNA is TGTGCCAGCAGGGAAGGACAGGGTTCCCCCGGGGAGCTGTTTTTT. Protein: CASREGQGSPGELFF.

The V call is TRBV2, the J call TRBJ2-5; tentatively, D is TRBD2 (6 bases). Deletions cut 5 bases from V and 7 bases from J, with 14 bases between. Looked up from germline, CDR1 is SNHLY and CDR2 is FYNNEI. This CDR3 spans 13 amino acids. The CDR3: CASSLRLEGTQYF. CDR3 bases: TGTGCCAGCAGTTTGCGACTAGAGGGGACCCAGTACTTC.

This clone was counted only a few times. V and J are TRBV4-1 and TRBJ2-3; 13 nucleotides line up with TRBD2. Germline V gene data show CDR1 as MGHRA and CDR2 as YSYEKL. The CDR3 runs 17 residues. Trimming removed 3 bases from V and 4 bases from J; junction bases left unmatched: 7. The CDR3 is CASSQGEGLAGSDTQYF. For the CDR3, the DNA is TGCGCCAGCAGCCAGGGGGAGGGACTAGCGGGGTCAGATACGCAGTATTTT.

The chain uses TRBV3-1 (or the pseudogene TRBV3-2) and TRBJ1-2; D possibly corresponds to TRBD1 (6 bases). The germline gives CDR1 LGHDT, CDR2 YNNKEL (reference sequence). V lost 0 bases to trimming and J lost 4 bases, with 15 bases between them. The CDR3 is made up of 16 amino acids. Here the CDR3 DNA reads TGTGCCAGCAGCCAAGAAGGTACAGGGCTTGGCTATGGCTACACCTTC. This codes for CASSQEGTGLGYGYTF.

As DNA, the CDR3 is TGTGCCAGCAGCTTGGCACCGGTGCCCCCTGGCTACACCTTC. Protein: CASSLAPVPPGYTF. The chain recombines TRBV5-5 with TRBJ1-2; unclear D gene. V was shortened by 0 bases and J by 7 bases, with 13 bases between the two germline ends. Germline V gene data show CDR1 as SGHKS and CDR2 as YYEKEE (reference sequence). This CDR3 has 14 residues.

V usage is TRBV27 and J usage is TRBJ1-1, with D hard to call. There are 14 residues in the CDR3. V was clipped by 2 bases and J by 5 bases, with 12 bases between them. Germline V lookup: CDR1 MNHEY, CDR2 SMNVEV (reference sequence). In nucleotides, the CDR3 is TGTGCCAGCAGTTTAGGGGTACGGGGAACTGAAGCTTTCTTT. Translation gives CASSLGVRGTEAFF.

This clone was detected only a few times. This chain connects TRBV28 to TRBJ2-7; TRBD1 aligns across 8 bases. From germline, CDR1 is MDHEN and CDR2 SYDVKM. This CDR3 comprises 18 residues. J was trimmed by 0 bases and V by 3 bases; bases with no gene match: 13. The CDR3 spells CASSFPSSGTGSSYEQYF. The CDR3 DNA follows: TGTGCCAGCAGTTTCCCCTCTTCCGGGACAGGAAGCTCCTACGAGCAGTACTTC.

The chain has TRBV6-6 and TRBJ2-2; 7 positions agree with TRBD2. CDR1 is MNHNY and CDR2 is SVGAGI in the germline V gene (reference sequence). The CDR3 spans 14 residues. The ends lost 2 bases at V and 4 bases at J; junction bases unmatched: 1. The CDR3 loop is CASSYRTSTGELFF. CDR3 DNA: TGTGCCAGCAGTTACCGGACTAGCACCGGGGAGCTGTTTTTT.

This chain uses TRBV12-3 or TRBV12-4 with TRBJ1-2; TRBD1 matches 8 bases. The V segment lost 5 bases and the J segment 8 bases; nucleotides outside the gene matches: 4. The CDR3 loop spans 12 amino acids. DNA for the CDR3: TGTGCCAGCAGTACAGGGGGGGGCGGCTACACCTTC. This sequence encodes CASSTGGGGYTF.

The gene calls are TRBV7-8 and TRBJ1-4, with 8 bases identical to TRBD1. The CDR3 has 15 residues. Unmatched junction bases numbered 10, after V lost 5 bases and J lost 8 bases. Looked up from germline, CDR1 is SGHVS and CDR2 is FQNEAQ. CDR3: CASSRMNRGEEKLFF. The CDR3 DNA follows: TGTGCCAGCAGCCGGATGAACAGGGGGGAGGAAAAACTGTTTTTT. The entire variable domain, with the rest obtained from reference TRBV7-8 and TRBJ1-4, is as follows: GAGVSQSPRYKVAKRGQDVALRCDPISGHVSLFWYQQALGQGPEFLTYFQNEAQLDKSGLPSDRFFAERPEGSVSTLKIQRTQQEDSAVYLCASSRMNRGEEKLFFGSGTQLSVL.

CDR3 coding DNA: TGCGCCAGCAGTGTAGGGGCAGGGGACTCCTACGAGCAGTACTTC. It codes for CASSVGAGDSYEQYF. The V and J genes are TRBV10-1 and TRBJ2-7, with D perhaps TRBD1 (6 bases). Between the trimmed V and J ends, which lost 4 bases and 0 bases, there was a span of 13 bases. Germline V lookup: CDR1 WNHNN, CDR2 SYGVQD (reference sequence). The CDR3 consists of 15 residues.

The J gene is TRBJ1-2, the V gene TRBV5-8; the match to TRBD1 covers 12 bases. Germline V lookup: CDR1 SGHTS, CDR2 YDEGEE. The CDR3 extends over 14 amino acids. With V trimmed by 5 bases and J by 9 bases, 8 bases remained unmatched. The CDR3 protein is CASSFGTGGRSYTF. CDR3 nucleotides: TGTGCCAGCAGTTTCGGGACAGGGGGCCGCAGCTACACCTTC. The full variable domain, with the rest looked up from reference TRBV5-8 and TRBJ1-2, is EAGVTQSPTHLIKTRGQQATLRCSPISGHTSVYWYQQALGLGLQFLLWYDEGEERNRGNFPPRFSGRQFPNYSSELNVNALELEDSALYLCASSFGTGGRSYTFGSGTRLTVV.